This T cell receptor (beta chain) was sequenced during a study of OX40 agonist ivuxolimab in advanced cancers. Study context: Partial responses were achieved by three patients, one with hepatocellular carcinoma and two with cutaneous melanoma.

The V and J ends lost 5 bases and 3 bases respectively, with 11 bases between them. This CDR3 comprises 13 residues. CDR1 and CDR2 from the germline V gene are SGHVS and FNYEAQ. Produced via immunoSEQ multiplex PCR; TCRdb's table is partial and in-frame only. The profile shows tens of thousands of clones, roughly nine tenths of them singletons. The chain combines TRBV7-6 with TRBJ2-7, with D tentatively TRBD1 (6 bases). The sequence came from an adult with an advanced solid tumor such as melanoma, head and neck, liver or kidney cancer. The material sequenced was CD4+ or CD8+ T cells sorted from blood, taken in a trial of the OX40 agonist ivuxolimab. The CDR3 nucleotides read TGTGCCAGCAGCATGGACAGTAGCTACGAGCAGTACTTC. Translated, it gives CASSMDSSYEQYF.